These 16 T cell receptor beta chains originate from one sample sequenced in a study of CD8 T cells in acute hepatitis C reinfection. Sequencing was performed with immunoSEQ multiplex PCR; in TCRdb, only in-frame clones are kept and a portion is missing. The sample yields about 38,000 clones, 70% to 90% seen once. Indicated time point: naive CD8 control sorted from an acute-time-point sample. Sequencing was performed on naive CD8+ T cells from PBMCs. Receptors originate from a woman aged 18 to 35 who spontaneously cleared hepatitis C infection.

This rearrangement joins TRBV5-6 to TRBJ2-7; the match to TRBD1 covers 9 bases. The CDR3 has 14 residues. The trim removed 5 bases at V and 5 bases at J, leaving 8 bases unmatched. Germline CDR1 is SGHDT and CDR2 is YYEEEE. CDR3 sequence (DNA): TGTGCCAGCAGGGGGGGACAGGGTTTGGACGAGCAGTACTTC. Protein product: CASRGGQGLDEQYF.

The chain is built from TRBV7-9 and TRBJ2-1, with 12 bases lining up with TRBD2. There are 16 residues in the CDR3. In germline, CDR1 is SEHNR, CDR2 FQNEAQ (reference sequence). The V and J ends lost 5 bases and 4 bases, in that order; junction bases with no gene match: 6. The DNA for the CDR3 is TGTGCCAGCAGCCCCACTAGCGGGAGGAGATACAATGAGCAGTTCTTC. Encoded protein: CASSPTSGRRYNEQFF.

The CDR3 DNA reads as TGTGCCAGCAGCGTGGGTGACTCTAATTATTGGAATGAGCAGTTCTTC. Translated: CASSVGDSNYWNEQFF. V is TRBV9 and J is TRBJ2-1; D not resolved. CDR1 and CDR2 (germline): SGDLS, YYNGEE. The CDR3 is 16 residues long. Trimming stripped 2 bases from V and 7 bases from J, with 19 bases between.

V usage is TRBV18 and J usage is TRBJ2-3; maybe TRBD2 (5 bases). The germline V gene encodes CDR1 KGHSH and CDR2 LQKENI. This CDR3 comprises 12 residues. The germline V and J ends were trimmed by 3 bases and 11 bases, with 12 bases remaining between them. The CDR3 DNA sequence: TGTGCCAGCTCACCCGATAGCGTGGGGCAGTATTTT. This sequence encodes CASSPDSVGQYF.

The chain carries TRBV4-2 and TRBJ1-2; no clear D gene. This CDR3 contains 15 residues. Germline CDR1 and CDR2: LGHNA and YNFKEQ. The ends were cut back, 3 bases at V and 8 bases at J, with 19 bases in the middle. CDR3 in amino acids: CASSQREESLGGYTF. The CDR3 DNA follows: TGTGCCAGCAGCCAGCGGGAGGAGTCCCTGGGGGGCTACACCTTC.

This clone showed up just once. V and J are TRBV27 and TRBJ1-5; 7 bases line up with TRBD1. The germline V gene has CDR1 MNHEY and CDR2 SMNVEV (reference sequence). Trimming took 2 bases from V and 6 from J; bases not matched to a gene: 4. The CDR3 runs 14 residues. The CDR3 sequence is CASSLDRERQPQHF. The DNA of the CDR3 is TGTGCCAGCAGTTTAGACAGGGAGCGTCAGCCCCAGCATTTT.

The chain is built from TRBV5-1 and TRBJ1-2; tentative D call: TRBD1 (5 bases). Germline-derived CDR1 and CDR2 are SGHRS and YFSETQ. V was trimmed by 0 bases and J by 4 bases, leaving 16 bases between them. The CDR3 is 16 residues long. CDR3 loop: CASSLGSDGAFYGYTF. The CDR3 region has the DNA TGCGCCAGCAGCTTGGGCTCTGACGGGGCCTTCTATGGCTACACCTTC.

The chain links TRBV4-1 to TRBJ2-7; D is perhaps TRBD2 (6 bases). This CDR3 is 17 amino acids long. The germline CDR1 and CDR2 sequences are MGHRA and YSYEKL. Trimming left V 1 base short and J 6 bases short, with 22 bases between. The DNA of the CDR3 is TGCGCCAGCAGCCAAGTAAACCTAGCGTCGATGGGAGCCGAGCAGTACTTC. It translates to CASSQVNLASMGAEQYF.

The chain links TRBV11-2 to TRBJ2-2, with 8 bases matching TRBD2. The CDR3 contains 17 residues. Trimming removed 5 bases from V and 7 bases from J; junction bases left unmatched: 15. Germline V lookup: CDR1 SGHAT, CDR2 FQNNGV. The CDR3 DNA reads TGTGCCAGCAGCCCATGGGGTAGCGGGAATCGGGGCGGGGAGCTGTTTTTT. This translates into CASSPWGSGNRGGELFF.

A few counts support this clone. The chain has TRBV5-8 and TRBJ1-1, with D hard to call. V lost 4 bases to trimming and J lost 2 bases, with 9 bases between them. In germline, CDR1 is SGHTS, CDR2 YDEGEE. This CDR3 spans 13 amino acids. CDR3 nucleotide sequence: TGTGCCAGCAGCCAAGGAGAAAACACTGAAGCTTTCTTT. Its translation: CASSQGENTEAFF.

This chain connects TRBV27 to TRBJ2-1; 8 bases fit TRBD1. The V segment lost 5 bases and the J segment 4 bases; nucleotides outside the gene matches: 4. The V gene's germline CDR1 is MNHEY and CDR2 SMNVEV (reference sequence). This CDR3 spans 14 amino acids. CDR3 sequence reads: CASSTGTGYNEQFF. CDR3 DNA sequence: TGTGCCAGCAGTACCGGGACAGGTTACAATGAGCAGTTCTTC.

The rearrangement joins TRBV27 to TRBJ2-7; D unclear. Germline CDR1 MNHEY, CDR2 SMNVEV (reference sequence). The CDR3 runs 11 residues. The ends were cut back, 5 bases at V and 3 bases at J, with 5 bases in the middle. CDR3: CASSPHYEQYF. The CDR3 nucleotides are TGTGCCAGCAGTCCGCACTACGAGCAGTACTTC.

The chain has TRBV13 and TRBJ2-1; 12 positions match TRBD2. The CDR3 loop spans 15 amino acids. CDR1 PRHDT and CDR2 FYEKMQ come from the germline V gene (reference sequence). After removal of 5 bases from V and 12 bases from J, the junction contained 11 bases not matched to a gene. In DNA, the CDR3 is TGTGCCAGCAGCCGAGCGACTAGCGGGAGCGGGGGGCAGTTCTTC. Protein sequence: CASSRATSGSGGQFF.

This clone was observed a single time. The V and J genes are TRBV4-1 and TRBJ2-7, with 9 bases aligning to TRBD1. CDR1 is MGHRA, CDR2 YSYEKL, per germline. The V and J ends lost 2 bases and 6 bases, in that order; junction bases with no gene match: 14. The CDR3 spans 17 residues. The CDR3 protein is CASSQRGPGQGLFEQYF. CDR3 DNA: TGCGCCAGCAGCCAACGCGGCCCGGGACAGGGTCTTTTCGAGCAGTACTTC.

The V call is TRBV2, the J call TRBJ2-7; the D gene is possibly TRBD1 (5 bases). Trimming left V 4 bases short and J 2 bases short, with 6 bases between. CDR1 SNHLY and CDR2 FYNNEI come from the germline V gene. The CDR3 length is 12 residues. CDR3 region: CASSGQTYEQYF. The CDR3 DNA reads TGTGCCAGCAGTGGACAGACCTACGAGCAGTACTTC.

This clone has just one count. This sequence joins TRBV7-7 and TRBJ2-3; no firm D call. CDR3 size: 15 residues. The germline V gene has CDR1 SSHAT and CDR2 FNYEAQ (reference sequence). V was cut by 5 bases and J by 0 bases, with 12 bases left in between. CDR3 loop: CASSQGVTSTDTQYF. CDR3 DNA: TGTGCCAGCAGCCAAGGCGTAACTAGCACAGATACGCAGTATTTT.